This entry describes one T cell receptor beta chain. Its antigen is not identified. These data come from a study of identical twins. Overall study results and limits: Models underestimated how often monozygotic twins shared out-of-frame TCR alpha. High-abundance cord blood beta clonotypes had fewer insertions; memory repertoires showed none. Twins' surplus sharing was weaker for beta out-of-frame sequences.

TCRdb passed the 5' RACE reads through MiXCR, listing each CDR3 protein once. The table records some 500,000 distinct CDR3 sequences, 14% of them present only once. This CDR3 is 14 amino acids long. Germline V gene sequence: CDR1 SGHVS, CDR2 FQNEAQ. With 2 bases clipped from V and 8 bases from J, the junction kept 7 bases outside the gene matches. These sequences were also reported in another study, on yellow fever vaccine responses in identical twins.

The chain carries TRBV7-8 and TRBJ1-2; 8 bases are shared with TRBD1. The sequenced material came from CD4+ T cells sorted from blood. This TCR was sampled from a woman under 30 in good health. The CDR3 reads CASSLLQGAKGYTF. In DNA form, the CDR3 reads TGTGCCAGCAGCTTATTGCAGGGGGCGAAAGGCTACACCTTC.